This TCR beta chain appears in the sequencing data of a study of blood T cell repertoires in COVID-19 (dated by TCRdb to the early 2020s). The study in broad terms: Samples covering the acute and convalescent phases of COVID-19 were provided by collaborators in the United States, Italy and Spain. The material from the prospective study consisted of cDNA or gDNA derived from T cells, B-cell-depleted T cells, or PBMCs. Deeply sampled blood TCRbeta repertoires from subjects exposed to, actively infected with, or recovered from COVID-19 were included in the dataset. The repertoires were made available in a free public database intended to serve as a resource for research on the immune response to SARS-CoV-2. The samples were drawn from the first 160 participants of the ongoing ImmuneRACE study and from about 1,200 subjects provided by 6 global collaborators. A de-identified subject ID, COVID-19 status, age in years and sex were almost always included in the sample metadata. HLA class I and class II types, where available, came from metadata supplied by the sample provider rather than from assay-based typing.

Taken from cysteine to phenylalanine, the CDR3 has 17 residues. CDR3 DNA only is kept here, 51 bases in frame from base 1. From a lookup of the germline V gene, CDR1 and CDR2 are SGHTS and YDEGEE. V lost 0 bases and J lost 2 bases, and the count of bases not matched to a germline gene is 5. Each collaborating institution followed its own protocols to collect whole blood in K2EDTA tubes. For TCRbeta analysis, collaborators shipped samples as frozen whole blood, isolated PBMCs, or DNA extracted from either of those sample types. TCRbeta CDR3 regions were amplified from genomic DNA using the immunoSEQ Assay, a bias-controlled multiplex PCR. The original methods were these. The number of nucleated cells in each sample was estimated by amplification of reference gene primers within the assay. To quantify the absolute abundance of each unique TCRbeta CDR3 rearrangement, sequence reads were collapsed and filtered. For each sample, productive Simpson clonality was calculated as the square root of Simpson's diversity index across productive rearrangements. Drawn from immuneACCESS, this table holds only the in-frame rearrangements with V and J called that TCRdb kept. Clones are partly lost; checked studies trace under half to an unresolved V gene and leave the rest unexplained. V, J and clone size are taken as reported in that table, and D and trimming were inferred from the DNA itself. Counted in this sample were hundreds of thousands of clones; roughly 80% of them appeared once. The top ten clones comprise 2.5% to 3% of the sample.

Points on this clone: The clone's antigen remains unknown. No base qualities exist here, and no much larger clone lies one base off it.

General findings and caveats noted by the study authors: The quantity of clinical and demographic metadata differed by source and by participant and was supplied without curation.

This receptor was identified in a woman in her thirties or forties with active or convalescent COVID-19. The chain is assembled from TRBV5-8 and TRBJ2-3; 11 central bases correspond to TRBD2. Sequencing input: peripheral blood. The CDR3 has the sequence CASSLELAGALTDTQYF. The nucleotide sequence is given as TGTGCCAGCAGCTTGGAACTAGCGGGGGCCCTCACAGATACGCAGTATTTT.